This TCR beta chain is drawn from a study of identical twins. General study results and limits: Those out-of-frame alpha sequences shared by twins showed an excess of low generation probability. Insertions were fewer in abundant cord blood beta clonotypes, whereas memory repertoires showed none of this pattern.

TCRdb reanalysed the 5' RACE reads using MiXCR and keeps one entry per CDR3 protein. The sample has approximately 690,000 distinct CDR3 sequences, 5.5% to 6.5% seen once. With V trimmed by 6 bases and J by 1 base, 5 bases remained unmatched. Germline CDR1 and CDR2: ENHRY and SYGVKD. CDR3 size: 15 residues. Healthy Caucasians, and only they, were the donors. At least ten counts were recorded for this clonotype. What it binds is not known. This clonotype was obtained from a man between 18 and 29 years old in good health. The specimen was naive T cells sorted from blood. The rearrangement uses TRBV10-3 and TRBJ2-2; 7 bases match TRBD2. The CDR3 spells CAIRGGRENTGELFF. DNA of the CDR3: TGTGCCATCAGAGGAGGGAGGGAGAACACCGGGGAGCTGTTTTTT.